One and the same sample provided the 26 T cell receptor beta chains below, sequenced in a study of OX40 agonist ivuxolimab in advanced cancers. Produced via immunoSEQ multiplex PCR; TCRdb's table is partial and in-frame only. The sample contains about 51,000 clones, about 80% of which appear only once. The sequences come from CD4+ or CD8+ T cells sorted from blood, collected in a trial of the OX40 agonist ivuxolimab. The source is an adult with an advanced solid tumor such as melanoma, head and neck, liver or kidney cancer.

The CDR3, as DNA: TGTGCCATGGGGACAGGAGCACTTACCTACGAGCAGTACTTC. It specifies CAMGTGALTYEQYF. The chain couples TRBV10-3 to TRBJ2-7; 8 nucleotides match TRBD1. With V trimmed by 9 bases and J by 2 bases, 9 bases remained unmatched. The CDR3 totals 14 residues. Looked up from germline, CDR1 is ENHRY and CDR2 is SYGVKD.

The V and J genes are TRBV27 and TRBJ1-1; D gene uncertain. The germline V gene encodes CDR1 MNHEY and CDR2 SMNVEV (reference sequence). The ends were cut back, 5 bases at V and 6 bases at J, with 22 bases in the middle. The CDR3 spans 16 residues. CDR3 bases: TGTGCCAGCAGTCCTCTTCCATTCCGTAGGACGGCTGAAGCTTTCTTT. Translated: CASSPLPFRRTAEAFF.

The chain combines TRBV5-1 with TRBJ2-7; tentatively, D is TRBD2 (5 bases). V lost 0 bases and J 3 bases, leaving 10 bases between the germline ends. CDR1 and CDR2 (germline): SGHRS, YFSETQ. The CDR3 covers 14 residues. CDR3 loop: CASSLVPGNYEQYF. The CDR3 DNA reads as TGCGCCAGCAGCTTGGTCCCGGGAAACTACGAGCAGTACTTC.

The V gene is TRBV27, the J gene TRBJ1-4; D gene uncertain. Trimming left V 2 bases short and J 2 bases short, with 12 bases between. The CDR3 spans 16 residues. Germline CDR1 and CDR2: MNHEY and SMNVEV (reference sequence). CDR3 in amino acids: CASSLTGVRTNEKLFF. The CDR3 DNA reads TGTGCCAGCAGTTTAACGGGAGTTCGCACTAATGAAAAACTGTTTTTT.

This chain uses TRBV5-1 with TRBJ1-4; D is undetermined. This CDR3 region has 17 residues. The germline gives CDR1 SGHRS, CDR2 YFSETQ. Trimming removed 0 bases at V and 3 bases at J, with 15 bases between. CDR3 in DNA: TGCGCCAGCAGCTTGGGGCCCGGAGGCGGGGCTAATGAAAAACTGTTTTTT. Its protein product is CASSLGPGGGANEKLFF.

The genes are TRBV7-3 and TRBJ1-1; a possible D gene is TRBD1 (6 bases). This CDR3 is 14 amino acids long. Trimming stripped 2 bases from V and 4 bases from J, with 11 bases between. The germline V gene has CDR1 SGHTA and CDR2 FQGTGA. The CDR3 DNA is TGTGCCAGCAGCTTAGGACTACAGGGCACTGAAGCTTTCTTT. It codes for CASSLGLQGTEAFF.

The chain carries TRBV5-4 and TRBJ2-6; D gene uncertain. V was trimmed by 4 bases and J by 3 bases, leaving 14 bases between them. This CDR3 comprises 16 residues. Germline loops: CDR1 SGHNT, CDR2 YYREEE (reference sequence). This chain's CDR3 is CASSGFRAGGANVLTF. DNA of the CDR3: TGTGCCAGCAGCGGATTTCGGGCCGGTGGGGCCAACGTCCTGACTTTC.

This clone was seen a handful of times. Other DNA variants within this sample encode the same CDR3. In DNA form, the CDR3 reads TGTGCCAGCAAGGGCAGGGACTACGAGCAGTACTTC. Protein: CASKGRDYEQYF. The V gene is TRBV11-2, the J gene TRBJ2-7; possibly TRBD1 for D (5 bases). There are 12 residues in the CDR3. Trimming cost V 7 bases and J 3 bases, with 10 bases left between them. Per the germline V gene, CDR1 is SGHAT and CDR2 is FQNNGV.

The chain recombines TRBV11-1 with TRBJ2-2; D not certain. Germline values: CDR1 SGHAT, CDR2 FQDESV (reference sequence). The CDR3 is 14 amino acids. V lost 1 base to trimming and J lost 5 bases, with 8 bases between them. DNA of the CDR3: TGTGCCAGCAGCTTAGGTTGGAGAACCGGGGAGCTGTTTTTT. Amino acids: CASSLGWRTGELFF.

The V gene is TRBV11-3, the J gene TRBJ2-7; the D gene is possibly TRBD2 (5 bases). The V and J ends lost 5 bases and 1 base respectively, with 12 bases between them. From germline, CDR1 is SGHNT and CDR2 YENEEA. The CDR3 length is 14 residues. The CDR3 here is CASSPSGKSYEQYF. The CDR3 DNA is TGTGCCAGCAGCCCGTCCGGGAAATCCTACGAGCAGTACTTC.

The gene calls are TRBV7-2 and TRBJ2-7; D uncertain. Trimming stripped 5 bases from V and 5 bases from J, with 13 bases between. The CDR3 sequence is 13 residues long. CDR1 SGHTA and CDR2 FQGNSA come from the germline V gene. The CDR3 region has the DNA TGTGCCAGCAGCCCCCGCGTGTATCACGAGCAGTACTTC. Protein: CASSPRVYHEQYF. The full variable domain, rest sourced from reference TRBV7-2 and TRBJ2-7, is GAGVSQSPSNKVTEKGKDVELRCDPISGHTALYWYRQSLGQGLEFLIYFQGNSAPDKSGLPSDRFSAERTGGSVSTLTIQRTQQEDSAVYLCASSPRVYHEQYFGPGTRLTVT.

This chain links TRBV27 with TRBJ2-7, with TRBD1 identical over 7 bases. V was clipped by 3 bases and J by 1 base; unmatched bases: 3. This CDR3 region has 14 residues. CDR1 MNHEY and CDR2 SMNVEV come from the germline V gene (reference sequence). Here the CDR3 reads CASSFGDSSYEQYF. CDR3 nucleotide sequence: TGTGCCAGCAGTTTTGGGGACAGTTCCTACGAGCAGTACTTC.

This sequence joins TRBV5-5 and TRBJ2-7; 7 bases agree with TRBD2. The length of the CDR3 is 13 residues. The J segment lost 5 bases and the V segment lost 3 bases, leaving 5 bases of the junction unmatched. Germline assignment: CDR1 SGHKS and CDR2 YYEKEE (reference sequence). The CDR3 loop reads CASSSVGGHEQYF. The CDR3 nucleotides read TGTGCCAGCAGCTCGGTGGGAGGGCACGAGCAGTACTTC. The variable domain in full, completed from reference TRBV5-5 and TRBJ2-7, reads DAGVTQSPTHLIKTRGQQVTLRCSPISGHKSVSWYQQVLGQGPQFIFQYYEKEERGRGNFPDRFSARQFPNYSSELNVNALLLGDSALYLCASSSVGGHEQYFGPGTRLTVT.

The rearrangement links TRBV27 to TRBJ2-7; perhaps D is TRBD1 or TRBD2 (5 bases each). The germline gives CDR1 MNHEY, CDR2 SMNVEV (reference sequence). The CDR3 loop spans 15 amino acids. The ends were cut back, 8 bases at V and 0 bases at J, with 17 bases in the middle. The CDR3: CASRPGDPSSYEQYF. The CDR3 DNA follows: TGTGCCAGCCGCCCCGGGGACCCAAGCTCCTACGAGCAGTACTTC.

This chain links TRBV4-1 with TRBJ1-1, with 8 bases matching TRBD1. The CDR3 consists of 13 residues. The J segment lost 12 bases and the V segment lost 2 bases, leaving 8 bases of the junction unmatched. Germline CDR1 reads MGHRA; CDR2 reads YSYEKL. The CDR3 is CASSQKPGQGTFF. Here the CDR3 DNA reads TGCGCCAGCAGCCAAAAACCAGGACAGGGAACTTTCTTT.

The rearrangement links TRBV13 to TRBJ1-2, with 7 bases that match TRBD1. CDR1 and CDR2 (germline): PRHDT, FYEKMQ (reference sequence). The CDR3 is 14 amino acids. V was pared by 5 bases and J by 3 bases, with 6 bases of the junction left unmatched. The CDR3 DNA is TGTGCCAGCAGCGACACACAGGGGTACTATGGCTACACCTTC. Translated: CASSDTQGYYGYTF.

The rearrangement links TRBV5-4 to TRBJ2-1; a weak D match, TRBD1 (8 bases). The V end lost 2 bases, the J end lost 14 bases, and 17 bases lay between the germline ends. CDR3 length equals 13 residues. Looked up from germline, CDR1 is SGHNT and CDR2 is YYREEE (reference sequence). The chain's CDR3 is CASSFKGTGGEFF. CDR3 nucleotide sequence: TGTGCCAGCAGCTTTAAGGGTACAGGGGGGGAGTTCTTC. Variable domain in full (rest from reference TRBV5-4 and TRBJ2-1): ETGVTQSPTHLIKTRGQQVTLRCSSQSGHNTVSWYQQALGQGPQFIFQYYREEENGRGNFPPRFSGLQFPNYSSELNVNALELDDSALYLCASSFKGTGGEFFGPGTRLTVL.

The chain uses TRBV6-1 and TRBJ2-7; maybe TRBD1 (5 bases). The CDR3 has 12 residues. Germline V gene lookup returns CDR1 MNHNS and CDR2 SASEGT. Trimming took off 8 bases at V and 2 bases at J, with 10 bases between the two ends. The CDR3 here is CASSTATYEQYF. CDR3 in DNA: TGTGCCAGCTCGACAGCCACCTACGAGCAGTACTTC.

CDR3 amino acids: CASRFRGQETQYF. The DNA of the CDR3 is TGTGCAAGTCGCTTCAGGGGCCAAGAGACCCAGTACTTC. V gene TRBV12-2 combines with J gene TRBJ2-5; TRBD1, the table's D call, lacks a check against the DNA. TRBV12-2 is described as a pseudogene. The CDR3 length is 13 residues.

The chain combines TRBV5-6 with TRBJ2-5; 8 positions match TRBD2. From germline, CDR1 is SGHDT and CDR2 YYEEEE. The CDR3 is 13 amino acids. V gave up 3 bases and J gave up 3 bases; unmatched junction bases: 1. CDR3 residues: CASSYGGEETQYF. CDR3 nucleotide sequence: TGTGCCAGCAGCTACGGGGGGGAAGAGACCCAGTACTTC.

DNA for the CDR3: TGTGCCAGCAGCCAAGCCCGGGGGGGCCGGGAGAGAGATACGCAGTATTTT. Amino acids: CASSQARGGRERDTQYF. The rearrangement links TRBV4-2 to TRBJ2-3; 8 bases align to TRBD2. The junction had 11 bases not matched to a gene; V was cut back by 1 base and J by 5 bases. The CDR3 covers 17 residues. Germline CDR1 reads LGHNA; CDR2 reads YNFKEQ.

The chain combines TRBV9 with TRBJ2-5; D unresolved. CDR3 length: 15 amino acids. The V and J ends lost 4 bases and 4 bases respectively, with 17 bases between them. Germline V CDR1 and CDR2: SGDLS, YYNGEE. The DNA of the CDR3 is TGTGCCAGCAGCAATGGCAACCTACTGGGAGAGACCCAGTACTTC. The encoded protein is CASSNGNLLGETQYF.

This rearrangement joins TRBV6-5 to TRBJ1-2; maybe TRBD1 (6 bases). This CDR3 contains 14 residues. Trimming pared 4 bases from V and 8 bases from J, leaving 17 bases between. Germline V CDR1 and CDR2: MNHEY, SVGAGI. The DNA for the CDR3 is TGTGCCAGCAGTTCCAACCGGGGGGCAGGAGGCTACACCTTC. This gives the protein CASSSNRGAGGYTF.

V and J are TRBV7-3 and TRBJ2-3, with no clear D. Germline values: CDR1 SGHTA, CDR2 FQGTGA. CDR3 size: 14 residues. Trimming removed 1 base at V and 2 bases at J, with 7 bases between. CDR3 nucleotides: TGTGCCAGCAGCTTAATTCCTTCCACAGATACGCAGTATTTT. It specifies CASSLIPSTDTQYF.

The chain couples TRBV2 to TRBJ1-1; possible D gene TRBD1, 6 bases. Trimming shortened V by 11 bases and J by 6 bases, and 22 bases separated the two germline ends. CDR3 length equals 14 residues. From germline, CDR1 is SNHLY and CDR2 FYNNEI. The CDR3 sequence is CARRPTGGVAEAFF. The CDR3 nucleotides read TGTGCCCGGAGACCGACAGGAGGGGTAGCTGAAGCTTTCTTT.

This chain uses TRBV2 with TRBJ2-7, with no clear D. Germline CDR1 SNHLY, CDR2 FYNNEI. Trimming took 4 bases from V and 2 from J, leaving 12 bases between them. This CDR3 has 14 amino acids. CDR3 amino acids: CASSVSLSPYEQYF. The CDR3 region has the DNA TGTGCCAGCAGTGTTTCCCTATCCCCCTACGAGCAGTACTTC.